These T cell receptor beta chains were read from a single sample in a study of sequential checkpoint blockade in melanoma. Clones were sequenced by immunoSEQ multiplex PCR, and TCRdb holds only the in-frame ones, with some missing. The top ten hold roughly 12% of the sample, which has about 11,000 clones, 78% seen once. Sequencing was performed on CD8+ T cells sorted from blood (inferred from file names), taken from a patient given nivolumab and ipilimumab in sequence. Source of these receptors: a human donor with melanoma. CDR3s include the opening cysteine and the closing phenylalanine or tryptophan. The size entry is marked missing in some rows and otherwise reads once, few, many or a size class.

j_call cdr3_length v_call clone_size cdr3_aa
TRBJ2-7 13 TRBV6-5 - CASRRDSDYEQYF
TRBJ1-1 14 TRBV6-5 once CASSYLRGNTEAFF
TRBJ2-7 15 TRBV6-1 - CASSEIASGNYEQYF
TRBJ1-6 14 TRBV7-9 - CASSSGGLNSPLHF
TRBJ2-7 13 TRBV6-1 - CASSSGIHYEQYF
TRBJ1-1 14 TRBV15 - CATVLQGGETEAFF
TRBJ1-2 12 TRBV30 - CAWSLGTTVYTF
- 13 TRBV6-1 - CASSPGFLYEQYF
TRBJ2-1 16 TRBV9 - CASSVAGTASYNEQFF
TRBJ2-1 13 TRBV6-1 - CASHRDSYNEQFF
TRBJ1-2 15 TRBV14 few CASSQVSGLGYGYTF
TRBJ2-7 10 TRBV29-1 once CSVLAYEQYF
TRBJ2-7 14 TRBV11-3 - CASSPEVGGYEQYF
TRBJ1-4 17 TRBV5-1 - CASSLDVRTATNEKLFF
TRBJ1-1 15 TRBV7-9 - CASSLNAMEAAEAFF
TRBJ1-1 17 TRBV27 - CASSSPSMGHMRAEAFF
TRBJ1-1 14 TRBV28 - CASSLNSLNTEAFF
TRBJ1-1 11 TRBV10-3 - CAIAQGTEAFF
TRBJ2-7 16 TRBV27 - CASSFIRTGVQGEQYF
TRBJ2-3 15 TRBV5-6 - CASSPRLAGTDTQYF
TRBJ1-5 11 TRBV28 few CASSLVGTQHF
TRBJ2-7 13 TRBV5-1 - CASSSDSPYEQYF
TRBJ2-7 16 TRBV4-2 - CASSQDWLAGDYEQYF
TRBJ2-7 14 TRBV28 once CASSLRGPAYEQYF
TRBJ2-3 12 TRBV6-1 - CASSQITDTQYF
TRBJ2-7 12 TRBV11-1 - CASSLGVSEQYF
TRBJ2-3 15 TRBV7-3 - CASSSLAVSTDTQYF
TRBJ1-4 17 TRBV2 - CASSVESPLATNEKLFF
TRBJ1-5 15 TRBV6-5 - CASSPRGDSNQPQHF